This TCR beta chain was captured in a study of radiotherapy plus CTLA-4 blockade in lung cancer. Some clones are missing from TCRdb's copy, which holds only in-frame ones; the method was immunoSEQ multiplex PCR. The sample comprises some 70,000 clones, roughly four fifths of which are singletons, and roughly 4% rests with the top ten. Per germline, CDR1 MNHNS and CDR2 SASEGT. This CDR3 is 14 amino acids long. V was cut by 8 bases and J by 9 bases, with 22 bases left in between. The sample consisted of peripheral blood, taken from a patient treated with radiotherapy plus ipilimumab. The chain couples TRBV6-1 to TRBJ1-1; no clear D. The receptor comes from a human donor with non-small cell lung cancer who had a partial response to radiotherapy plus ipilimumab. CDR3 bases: TGTGCCAGCTTCCCCGACGGGAGTGTGCGTCAAGCTTTCTTT. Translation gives CASFPDGSVRQAFF.